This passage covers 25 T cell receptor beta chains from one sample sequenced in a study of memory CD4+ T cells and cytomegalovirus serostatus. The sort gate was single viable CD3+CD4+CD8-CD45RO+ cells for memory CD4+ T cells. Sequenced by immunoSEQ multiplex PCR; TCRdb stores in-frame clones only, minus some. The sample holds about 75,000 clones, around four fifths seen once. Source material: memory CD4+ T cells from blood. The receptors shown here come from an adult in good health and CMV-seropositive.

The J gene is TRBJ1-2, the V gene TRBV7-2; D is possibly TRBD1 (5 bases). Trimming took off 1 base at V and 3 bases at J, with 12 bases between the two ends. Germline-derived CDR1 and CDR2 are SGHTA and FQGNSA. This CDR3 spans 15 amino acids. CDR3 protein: CASSLGMGTDYGYTF. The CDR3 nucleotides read TGTGCCAGCAGCTTAGGGATGGGGACGGACTATGGCTACACCTTC. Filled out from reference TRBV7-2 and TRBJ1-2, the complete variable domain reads GAGVSQSPSNKVTEKGKDVELRCDPISGHTALYWYRQSLGQGLEFLIYFQGNSAPDKSGLPSDRFSAERTGGSVSTLTIQRTQQEDSAVYLCASSLGMGTDYGYTFGSGTRLTVV.

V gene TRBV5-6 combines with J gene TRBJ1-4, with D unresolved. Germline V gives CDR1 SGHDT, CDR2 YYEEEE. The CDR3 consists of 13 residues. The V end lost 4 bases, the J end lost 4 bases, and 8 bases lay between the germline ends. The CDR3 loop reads CASSVAINEKLFF. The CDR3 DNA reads TGTGCCAGCAGCGTTGCCATTAATGAAAAACTGTTTTTT.

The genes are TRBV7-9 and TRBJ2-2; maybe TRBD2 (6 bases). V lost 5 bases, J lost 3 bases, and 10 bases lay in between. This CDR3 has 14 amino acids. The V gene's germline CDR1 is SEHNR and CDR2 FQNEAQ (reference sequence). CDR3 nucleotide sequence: TGTGCCAGCAGCGCGGGGTCATACACCGGGGAGCTGTTTTTT. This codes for CASSAGSYTGELFF.

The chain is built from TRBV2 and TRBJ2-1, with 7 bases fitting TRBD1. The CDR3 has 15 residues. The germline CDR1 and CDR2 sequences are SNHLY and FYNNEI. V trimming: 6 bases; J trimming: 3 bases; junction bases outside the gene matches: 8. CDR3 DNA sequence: TGTGCCAGCAGCCTACAGGGGACAGACTACAATGAGCAGTTCTTC. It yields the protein CASSLQGTDYNEQFF.

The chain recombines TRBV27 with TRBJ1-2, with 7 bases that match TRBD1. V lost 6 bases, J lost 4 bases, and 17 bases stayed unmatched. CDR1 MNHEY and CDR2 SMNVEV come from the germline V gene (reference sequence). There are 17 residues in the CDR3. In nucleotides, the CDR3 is TGTGCCAGCAGCGCACTAGGACAGGCCGTCCTTAGCTATGGCTACACCTTC. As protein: CASSALGQAVLSYGYTF.

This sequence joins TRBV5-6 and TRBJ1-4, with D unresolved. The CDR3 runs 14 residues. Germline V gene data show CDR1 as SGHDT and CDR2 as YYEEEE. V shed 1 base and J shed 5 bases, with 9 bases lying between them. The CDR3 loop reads CASSLRAGNEKLFF. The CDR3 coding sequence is TGTGCCAGCAGCTTGAGGGCAGGAAATGAAAAACTGTTTTTT. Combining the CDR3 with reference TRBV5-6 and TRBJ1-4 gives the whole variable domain DAGVTQSPTHLIKTRGQQVTLRCSPKSGHDTVSWYQQALGQGPQFIFQYYEEEERQRGNFPDRFSGHQFPNYSSELNVNALLLGDSALYLCASSLRAGNEKLFFGSGTQLSVL.

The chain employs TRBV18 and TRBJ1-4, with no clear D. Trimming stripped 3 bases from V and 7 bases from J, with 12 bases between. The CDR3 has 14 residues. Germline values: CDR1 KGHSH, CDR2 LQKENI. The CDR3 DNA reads TGTGCCAGCTCACCCGATTGGTCGGGTGAAAAACTGTTTTTT. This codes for CASSPDWSGEKLFF.

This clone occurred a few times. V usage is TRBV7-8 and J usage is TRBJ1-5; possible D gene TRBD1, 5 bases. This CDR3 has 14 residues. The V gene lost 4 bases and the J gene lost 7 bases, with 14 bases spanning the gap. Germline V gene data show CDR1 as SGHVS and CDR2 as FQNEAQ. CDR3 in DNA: TGTGCCAGCAGCTCCCGGGACGCCCGACAGCCCCAGCATTTT. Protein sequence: CASSSRDARQPQHF.

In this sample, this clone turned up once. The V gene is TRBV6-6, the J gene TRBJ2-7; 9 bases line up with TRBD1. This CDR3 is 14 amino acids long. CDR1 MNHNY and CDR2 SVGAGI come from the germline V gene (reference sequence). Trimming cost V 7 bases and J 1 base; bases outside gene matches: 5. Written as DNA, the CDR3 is TGTGCCAGCACACCACAGGGGGCGTCCTACGAGCAGTACTTC. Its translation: CASTPQGASYEQYF.

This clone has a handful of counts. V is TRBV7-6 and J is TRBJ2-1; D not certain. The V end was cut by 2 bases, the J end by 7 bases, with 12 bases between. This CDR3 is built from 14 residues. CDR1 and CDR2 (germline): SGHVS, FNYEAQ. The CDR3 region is CASSLRLSRNEQFF. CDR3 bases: TGTGCCAGCAGCTTACGACTCTCCCGGAATGAGCAGTTCTTC.

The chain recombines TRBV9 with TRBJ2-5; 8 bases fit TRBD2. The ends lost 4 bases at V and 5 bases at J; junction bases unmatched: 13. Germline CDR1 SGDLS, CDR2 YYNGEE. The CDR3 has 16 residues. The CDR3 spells CASSLGVAGFGETQYF. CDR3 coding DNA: TGTGCCAGCAGCCTTGGGGTAGCGGGGTTCGGGGAGACCCAGTACTTC.

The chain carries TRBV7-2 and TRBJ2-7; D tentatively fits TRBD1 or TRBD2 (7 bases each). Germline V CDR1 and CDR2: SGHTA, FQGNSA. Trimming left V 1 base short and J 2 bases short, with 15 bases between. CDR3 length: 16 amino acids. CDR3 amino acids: CASSLEGGRGPYEQYF. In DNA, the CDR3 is TGTGCCAGCAGCTTAGAAGGTGGGAGGGGGCCCTACGAGCAGTACTTC.

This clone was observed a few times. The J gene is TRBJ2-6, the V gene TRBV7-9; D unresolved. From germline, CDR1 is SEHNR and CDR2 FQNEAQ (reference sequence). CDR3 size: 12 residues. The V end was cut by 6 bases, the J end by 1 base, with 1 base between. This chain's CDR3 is CASRSGANVLTF. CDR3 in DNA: TGTGCCAGCAGATCTGGGGCCAACGTCCTGACTTTC.

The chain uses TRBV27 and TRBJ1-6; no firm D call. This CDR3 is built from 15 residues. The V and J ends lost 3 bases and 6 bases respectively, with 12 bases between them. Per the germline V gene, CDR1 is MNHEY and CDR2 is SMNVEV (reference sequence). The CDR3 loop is CASSLRVWGNSPLHF. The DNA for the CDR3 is TGTGCCAGCAGTTTGAGGGTTTGGGGTAATTCACCCCTCCACTTT.

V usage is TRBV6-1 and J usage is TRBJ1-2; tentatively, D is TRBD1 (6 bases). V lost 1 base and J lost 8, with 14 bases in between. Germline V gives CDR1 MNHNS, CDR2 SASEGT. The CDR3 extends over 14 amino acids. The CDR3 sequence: CASSEDPGGEGYTF. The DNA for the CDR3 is TGTGCCAGCAGTGAAGATCCCGGGGGCGAGGGCTACACCTTC.

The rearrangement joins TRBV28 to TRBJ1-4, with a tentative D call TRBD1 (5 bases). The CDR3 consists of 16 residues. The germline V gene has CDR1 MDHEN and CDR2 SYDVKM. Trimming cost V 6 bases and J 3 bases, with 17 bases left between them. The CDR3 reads CASSTGRVGANEKLFF. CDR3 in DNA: TGTGCCAGCAGCACAGGCAGGGTGGGTGCTAATGAAAAACTGTTTTTT.

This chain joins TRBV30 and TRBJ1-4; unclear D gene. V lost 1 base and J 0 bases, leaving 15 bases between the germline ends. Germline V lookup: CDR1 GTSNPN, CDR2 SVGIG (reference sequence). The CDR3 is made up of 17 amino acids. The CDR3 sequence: CAWSDTSTAATNEKLFF. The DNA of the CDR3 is TGTGCCTGGAGTGATACTAGCACCGCCGCAACTAATGAAAAACTGTTTTTT.

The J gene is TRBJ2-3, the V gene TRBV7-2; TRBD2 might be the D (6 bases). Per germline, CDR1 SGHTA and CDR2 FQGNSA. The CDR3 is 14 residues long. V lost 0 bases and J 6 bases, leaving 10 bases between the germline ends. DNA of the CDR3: TGTGCCAGCAGCTTAGCGGCTAGCGTGGATACGCAGTATTTT. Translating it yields CASSLAASVDTQYF.

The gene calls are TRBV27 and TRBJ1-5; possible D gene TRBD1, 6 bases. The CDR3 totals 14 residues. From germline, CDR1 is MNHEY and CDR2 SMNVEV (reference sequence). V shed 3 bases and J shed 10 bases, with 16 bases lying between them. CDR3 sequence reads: CASSFPSRGRPQHF. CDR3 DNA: TGTGCCAGCAGTTTCCCAAGCAGGGGAAGACCCCAGCATTTT.

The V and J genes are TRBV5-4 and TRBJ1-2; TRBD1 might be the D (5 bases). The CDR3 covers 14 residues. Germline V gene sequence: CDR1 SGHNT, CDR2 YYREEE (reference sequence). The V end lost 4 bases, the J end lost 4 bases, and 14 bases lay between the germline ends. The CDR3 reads CASSRKPDSYGYTF. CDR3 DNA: TGTGCCAGCAGCCGAAAGCCCGACAGCTATGGCTACACCTTC.

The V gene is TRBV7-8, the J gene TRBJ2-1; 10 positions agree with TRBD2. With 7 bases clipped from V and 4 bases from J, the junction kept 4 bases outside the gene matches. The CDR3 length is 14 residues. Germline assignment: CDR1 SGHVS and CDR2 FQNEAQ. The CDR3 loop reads CASKLAGPYNEQFF. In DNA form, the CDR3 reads TGTGCCAGCAAACTAGCGGGACCATACAATGAGCAGTTCTTC.

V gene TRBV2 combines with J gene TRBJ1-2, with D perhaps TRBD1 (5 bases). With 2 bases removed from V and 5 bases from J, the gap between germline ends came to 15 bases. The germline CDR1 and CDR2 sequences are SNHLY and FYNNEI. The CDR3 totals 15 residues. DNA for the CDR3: TGTGCCAGCAGTGAATCCCTGGCAGGGCGGTATGGCTACACCTTC. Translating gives CASSESLAGRYGYTF.

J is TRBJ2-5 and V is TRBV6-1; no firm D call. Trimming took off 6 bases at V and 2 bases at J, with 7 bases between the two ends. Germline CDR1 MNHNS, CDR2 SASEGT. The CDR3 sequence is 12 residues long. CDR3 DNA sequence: TGTGCCAGCAGAGGGAATCAAGAGACCCAGTACTTC. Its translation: CASRGNQETQYF.

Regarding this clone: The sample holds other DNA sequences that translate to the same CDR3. CDR3 residues: CASSLRRRTTDTQYF. The CDR3 DNA reads TGTGCCAGCAGTTTACGCCGCCGTACCACAGATACGCAGTATTTT. The V call is TRBV27, the J call TRBJ2-3; D not resolved. CDR3 length equals 15 residues. V lost 2 bases to trimming and J lost 2 bases, with 11 bases between them. Per germline, CDR1 MNHEY and CDR2 SMNVEV (reference sequence).

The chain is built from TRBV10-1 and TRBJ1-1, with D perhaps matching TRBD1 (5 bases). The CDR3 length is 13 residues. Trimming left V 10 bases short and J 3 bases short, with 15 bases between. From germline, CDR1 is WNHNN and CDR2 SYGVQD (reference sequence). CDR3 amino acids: CATRRGKDTEAFF. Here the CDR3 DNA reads TGCGCCACCAGGAGGGGAAAGGACACTGAAGCTTTCTTT.